The clone carrying this T cell receptor (beta chain) appeared once. Per the authors' pipeline: Researchers report that nucleated cell counts were estimated from reference gene primer amplification. Generated by immunoSEQ multiplex PCR, the TCRdb table keeps only in-frame clones and is missing some. V, J and clone size are those of that table, while D and trimming were read from the DNA. The data show 110,000 to 150,000 clones, around 88% seen once. J was trimmed by 7 bases and V by 7 bases; bases with no gene match: 5. This CDR3 contains 12 residues. Germline lookup yields CDR1 SQVTM and CDR2 ANQGSEA. This entry belongs to a study of blood T cell repertoires in COVID-19. Study context: Whether acute or convalescent, the COVID-19 samples came from the United States, Italy and Spain. Sources were T cells, B-cell-depleted T cells, or PBMCs; the material itself was cDNA or gDNA.

This rearrangement joins TRBV29-1 to TRBJ1-5, with 9 bases lining up with TRBD1. Input material: peripheral blood. The receptor was derived from a man in his sixties with active or convalescent COVID-19. The CDR3 sequence is CSASGQGQPQHF. DNA of the CDR3: TGCAGCGCCTCGGGACAGGGACAGCCCCAGCATTTT.